This T cell receptor (beta chain) was identified in a study of blood T cell dynamics during melanoma immunotherapy. Study summary: Patients with metastatic melanoma got pembrolizumab or nivolumab-ipilimumab as first-line care.

Germline CDR1 reads SSHAT; CDR2 reads FNYEAQ (reference sequence). There are 14 residues in the CDR3. This clone was seen a handful of times. Its matching antigen is unknown. At one of its ends the junction is not consistent with the germline gene, which may arise from a read error. Time point in this sample: pre-treatment baseline. Patients with prior systemic cancer treatment, concomitant immunosuppressants, or other active malignancies were excluded. General study results and limits: Whether repertoire-driving clones were melanoma-specific could not be determined.

Each bulk PBMC sample had roughly 400 ng DNA loaded. TCRdb keeps only in-frame clones here, not all; method: immunoSEQ multiplex PCR. Of approximately 17,000 clones in the sample, about nine tenths are singletons; the top ten hold roughly 2%. Sequencing was performed on blood, taken from a patient treated with checkpoint blockade. The sequence derives from a human donor with melanoma. The chain links TRBV7-7 to TRBJ1-4; 8 bases are a match to TRBD1. CDR3 coding DNA: TGTGCTAGCAGCTTGGACAGGGCGAGCGAAAAACTGTTTTTT. Residues: CASSLDRASEKLFF.